Below, 19 T cell receptor beta chains from the same sample are listed, as sequenced in a study of radiotherapy plus CTLA-4 blockade in lung cancer (dated 2018 in TCRdb). The receptor library was made with the immunoSEQ multiplex PCR assay. TCRdb's version of the immuneACCESS table is confined to in-frame rearrangements and falls short of the full clone set. An unresolved V gene accounts for under half of the shortfall where checked; the remainder is of unknown origin. The sample table contains about 38,000 clones; only one count was recorded for about 70% of them. Less than 9% of the sample lies in the top ten. Sequenced material: peripheral blood, taken from a patient treated with radiotherapy plus ipilimumab. These receptors were collected from a human donor with non-small cell lung cancer who had stable disease on radiotherapy plus ipilimumab.

The CDR3 loop reads CASSQGGGQGEGYTF. The CDR3 bases are TGCGCCAGCAGCCAAGGAGGGGGACAGGGGGAGGGCTACACCTTC. J is TRBJ1-2 and V is TRBV4-3; TRBD1 aligns across 11 bases. The CDR3 runs to 15 residues. Unmatched junction bases numbered 6, after V lost 1 base and J lost 8 bases. Germline V lookup: CDR1 LGHNA, CDR2 YSLEER.

The V call is TRBV6-5, the J call TRBJ1-1; 8 nucleotides agree with TRBD1. The germline gives CDR1 MNHEY, CDR2 SVGAGI. The CDR3 length is 14 residues. Trimming cost V 6 bases and J 10 bases; bases outside gene matches: 13. CDR3 DNA sequence: TGTGCCAGCAGGGAGACAGGGGATACGGTCGGAGCTTTCTTT. Translation: CASRETGDTVGAFF.

This clone has only a few counts. The V gene is TRBV30, the J gene TRBJ1-6; maybe TRBD1 (5 bases). V lost 1 base and J lost 15, with 13 bases in between. The CDR3 loop spans 12 amino acids. The germline CDR1 and CDR2 sequences are GTSNPN and SVGIG (reference sequence). The CDR3 protein is CAWSGTGAGLHF. The DNA for the CDR3 is TGTGCCTGGAGTGGGACCGGGGCGGGCCTCCACTTT.

The chain combines TRBV18 with TRBJ1-2; 10 nucleotides match TRBD1. The CDR3 consists of 17 residues. V shed 7 bases, J shed 6 bases, and the junction held 17 bases outside the gene matches. Per the germline V gene, CDR1 is KGHSH and CDR2 is LQKENI. This chain's CDR3 is CASLRTGGPPDLHGYTF. CDR3 nucleotides: TGTGCCAGCTTGAGGACAGGGGGGCCTCCCGATCTCCATGGCTACACCTTC.

For the CDR3, the DNA is TGCGCCAGCATGGGGTTCCCAGTCTCTGGGGCCAACGTCCTGACTTTC. Translating gives CASMGFPVSGANVLTF. The chain uses TRBV5-1 and TRBJ2-6; D call uncertain. Germline CDR1 reads SGHRS; CDR2 reads YFSETQ. V shed 6 bases and J shed 0 bases, with 13 bases lying between them. This CDR3 region has 16 residues. Full variable domain (missing parts from reference TRBV5-1 and TRBJ2-6): KAGVTQTPRYLIKTRGQQVTLSCSPISGHRSVSWYQQTPGQGLQFLFEYFSETQRNKGNFPGRFSGRQFSNSRSEMNVSTLELGDSALYLCASMGFPVSGANVLTFGAGSRLTVL.

This chain joins TRBV7-8 and TRBJ2-2, with D maybe TRBD1 (5 bases). The germline V and J ends were trimmed by 0 bases and 1 base, with 12 bases remaining between them. The germline V gene has CDR1 SGHVS and CDR2 FQNEAQ. This CDR3 has 17 residues. CDR3 DNA sequence: TGTGCCAGCAGCTTAGCGGCATGGGGCTGGAACACCGGGGAGCTGTTTTTT. This sequence encodes CASSLAAWGWNTGELFF.

This sequence joins TRBV19 and TRBJ2-4; D is possibly TRBD1 or TRBD2 (5 bases each). This CDR3 contains 15 residues. Per germline, CDR1 LNHDA and CDR2 SQIVND (reference sequence). V lost 7 bases, J lost 9 bases, and 22 bases lay in between. The CDR3, as DNA: TGTGCCAGTAAGCTAAGTCCGGAACTGAGGGGCATTCAGTACTTC. Its protein product is CASKLSPELRGIQYF.

Only a few counts were recorded for this clone. V and J are TRBV2 and TRBJ2-4, with 8 bases lining up with TRBD1. With V trimmed by 7 bases and J by 0 bases, 8 bases remained unmatched. The germline gives CDR1 SNHLY, CDR2 FYNNEI. The CDR3 has 16 residues. CDR3 nucleotide sequence: TGTGCCAGCAAATCGGGACAGGACGTAGCCAAAAACATTCAGTACTTC. This gives the protein CASKSGQDVAKNIQYF.

The rearrangement uses TRBV5-1 and TRBJ1-5, with TRBD1 as a possible D gene (5 bases). V was cut by 4 bases and J by 4 bases, with 12 bases left in between. This CDR3 contains 14 residues. Germline CDR1 reads SGHRS; CDR2 reads YFSETQ. CDR3 protein: CASSLSSGNQPQHF. The DNA of the CDR3 is TGCGCCAGCAGCCTTTCTTCAGGGAATCAGCCCCAGCATTTT.

This clone was seen a handful of times. V usage is TRBV2 and J usage is TRBJ2-5, with 8 bases aligning to TRBD2. In germline, CDR1 is SNHLY, CDR2 FYNNEI. This CDR3 is 15 amino acids long. V shed 8 bases, J shed 1 base, and the junction held 9 bases outside the gene matches. The chain's CDR3 is CASQLIRGGQETQYF. The CDR3 DNA follows: TGTGCCAGCCAGCTAATTCGGGGGGGCCAAGAGACCCAGTACTTC.

A few counts support this clone. CDR3 DNA sequence: TGCGCCAGCAGTGAGAGTAGCAATCAGCCCCAGCATTTT. Translating it yields CASSESSNQPQHF. V gene TRBV10-1 combines with J gene TRBJ1-5, with unresolved D. V was clipped by 2 bases and J by 0 bases, with 2 bases between them. Germline-derived CDR1 and CDR2 are WNHNN and SYGVQD (reference sequence). The CDR3 length is 13 residues.

This clone has a handful of counts. This chain uses TRBV7-2 with TRBJ1-3; maybe TRBD1 (6 bases). The CDR3 has 14 residues. V was trimmed by 4 bases and J by 2 bases, leaving 9 bases between them. Germline V lookup: CDR1 SGHTA, CDR2 FQGNSA. The CDR3 protein is CASSSQGPGNTIYF. The CDR3 bases are TGTGCCAGCAGCTCACAGGGACCTGGAAACACCATATATTTT.

This clone was detected only a few times. The V gene is TRBV9, the J gene TRBJ1-6, with D maybe TRBD1 (6 bases). Germline V CDR1 and CDR2: SGDLS, YYNGEE. The CDR3 contains 15 residues. V was pared by 0 bases and J by 9 bases, with 13 bases between. CDR3 DNA: TGTGCCAGCAGCGTAGGTCCAGGGGTGAGTTCACCCCTCCACTTT. Its translation: CASSVGPGVSSPLHF.

The rearrangement uses TRBV9 and TRBJ2-3; 9 bases align to TRBD2. CDR3 length: 14 amino acids. J gave up 4 bases and V 7 bases, and 7 bases lay outside the gene matches. Germline CDR1 SGDLS, CDR2 YYNGEE. The CDR3 is CASEASGASDTQYF. As DNA, the CDR3 is TGTGCCAGCGAGGCTAGCGGGGCCTCAGATACGCAGTATTTT.

V and J are TRBV18 and TRBJ1-4; unclear D gene. CDR1 KGHSH and CDR2 LQKENI come from the germline V gene. The V end lost 3 bases, the J end lost 5 bases, and 10 bases lay between the germline ends. There are 14 residues in the CDR3. The CDR3 spells CASSPDNTNEKLFF. DNA for the CDR3: TGTGCCAGCTCACCTGATAATACGAATGAAAAACTGTTTTTT.

The CDR3 loop reads CASTNEGAGELFF. The CDR3 nucleotides are TGCGCCAGCACAAACGAAGGGGCCGGGGAGCTGTTTTTT. The chain has TRBV5-1 and TRBJ2-2; tentatively, D is TRBD1 (5 bases). From germline, CDR1 is SGHRS and CDR2 YFSETQ. CDR3 size: 13 residues. V lost 6 bases, J lost 6 bases, and 12 bases lay in between. The variable domain in full, completed from reference TRBV5-1 and TRBJ2-2, reads KAGVTQTPRYLIKTRGQQVTLSCSPISGHRSVSWYQQTPGQGLQFLFEYFSETQRNKGNFPGRFSGRQFSNSRSEMNVSTLELGDSALYLCASTNEGAGELFFGEGSRLTVL.

The V and J genes are TRBV9 and TRBJ2-7; 7 bases map to TRBD2. The length of the CDR3 is 12 residues. V lost 7 bases, J lost 10 bases, and 11 bases stayed unmatched. Germline CDR1 SGDLS, CDR2 YYNGEE. The CDR3 nucleotides read TGTGCCAGCTCCGACGGGAGGCCCCCTCAGTACTTC. Translation: CASSDGRPPQYF.

The chain combines TRBV5-1 with TRBJ1-2; a possible D gene is TRBD1 (5 bases). CDR3 length: 13 amino acids. Deletions cut 0 bases from V and 6 bases from J, with 9 bases between. Germline V gene sequence: CDR1 SGHRS, CDR2 YFSETQ. The DNA of the CDR3 is TGCGCCAGCAGCTTGGACCTAGGGGATGGCTACACCTTC. Its protein product is CASSLDLGDGYTF.

CDR3 bases: TGTGCCAGCAGCTTAGCGCCTCCTAGCGGGGCGAGCTCCTACGAGCAGTACTTC. It specifies CASSLAPPSGASSYEQYF. J is TRBJ2-7 and V is TRBV7-6; TRBD2 matches at 9 bases. Germline trimming cut 0 bases from V and 0 bases from J; bases unmatched to any gene: 9. The CDR3 is 18 residues long. CDR1 and CDR2 (germline): SGHVS, FNYEAQ.